A selection of T cell receptor beta chains follows, all from one sample in a study of blood T cell repertoires in COVID-19. Assay used: immunoSEQ multiplex PCR; TCRdb lists only in-frame clones, some missing. The sample has a few hundred thousand clones; 80% to 90% are singletons. The material sequenced was PBMCs or T cells enriched from blood (not recorded which). These receptors all stem from a woman under 40 who had recovered from COVID-19. The CDR3 runs from the conserved cysteine through the conserved F or W. A clone size is listed for some rows: how often the clone was seen (once, few, many), or a class if it is expanded.

CDR3aa,v_gene,abundance,j_gene
CAISGPGREAFF,TRBV10-3,.,TRBJ1-1
CASSPNGYTF,TRBV7-2,.,TRBJ1-2
CASSLAGGSDNEQFF,TRBV11-3,.,TRBJ2-1
CAISEGTNTEAFF,TRBV10-3,.,TRBJ1-1
CASSQDPPGVYEQYF,TRBV4-1,.,TRBJ2-7
CASSLTGLAIETQYF,TRBV7-7,.,TRBJ2-5
CATGWTLYSNQPQHF,TRBV19,.,TRBJ1-5
CAWTRNRGLVF,TRBV30,.,TRBJ1-4
CASTTFNAYGYTF,TRBV28,few,TRBJ1-2
CASSSYTGEGQYNSPLHF,TRBV13,.,TRBJ1-6
CASSPLNTEAFF,TRBV7-6,.,TRBJ1-1
CATRTSGSTGELFF,TRBV21-1,.,TRBJ2-2
CASSLGQITTGELFF,TRBV5-1,once,TRBJ2-2
CASSDRLNTEAFF,TRBV10-2,.,TRBJ1-1
CASSFAQGSSPYGYTF,TRBV7-8,.,TRBJ1-2
CASSQVSYNSPLHF,TRBV7-9,.,TRBJ1-6
CASRGRDNEQFF,TRBV6-5,.,TRBJ2-1
CASSLEGQSRYGYTF,TRBV5-1,.,TRBJ1-2
CASRTGGTSYEQYF,TRBV6-5,.,TRBJ2-7
CASSFARTGMNTEAFF,TRBV11-2,.,TRBJ1-1
CAASRGANVLTF,TRBV6-5,.,TRBJ2-6
CAITQGGNTEAFF,TRBV10-3,.,TRBJ1-1
CASSRGGYTF,TRBV28,few,TRBJ1-2
CASSRSPGTASSYNEQFF,TRBV5-1,.,TRBJ2-1
CASSEGGQRAMNTEAFF,TRBV2,.,TRBJ1-1
CASSLTGTRQLDEQFF,TRBV27,.,TRBJ2-1
CASSSQGRTEEQYF,TRBV5-4,.,TRBJ2-7